A single sample is the source of the 29 T cell receptor beta chains below, sequenced in a study of T cells in Graves' hyperthyroidism and ophthalmopathy. Authors of the study amplified TCR beta CDR3 regions from RNA transcripts. During a first-round RT-PCR of the TCR CDR3, the HTBI primer set was used. TCRdb re-called the multiplex PCR reads through MiXCR, storing one row per CDR3 protein. Seen here are some 770,000 distinct CDR3 sequences, 15% to 20% observed once, and the top ten hold under 9.5%. Sequencing was performed on blood. These receptors all stem from a man between 18 and 29 years old with Graves' hyperthyroidism.

The chain uses TRBV2 and TRBJ2-2; unclear D gene. The CDR3 totals 12 residues. V was pared by 4 bases and J by 6 bases, with 6 bases between. In germline, CDR1 is SNHLY, CDR2 FYNNEI. CDR3 residues: CASSGRAGELFF. CDR3 nucleotides: TGTGCCAGCAGTGGTCGTGCCGGGGAGCTGTTTTTT.

This clonotype was recorded many times. CDR3: CAWSGPKTGGYYGYTF. The CDR3 region has the DNA TGTGCCTGGAGTGGACCTAAGACAGGGGGATACTATGGCTACACCTTC. This chain links TRBV30 with TRBJ1-2; 9 nucleotides match TRBD1. Losses at the gene ends were 1 base for V and 3 bases for J; bases not matched to a gene: 9. CDR3 length: 16 residues. The germline CDR1 and CDR2 sequences are GTSNPN and SVGIG (reference sequence).

About this clonotype: Since a much larger clone is just one base distant, this may be a read error. J is TRBJ2-3 and V is TRBV28; D is perhaps TRBD2 (6 bases). The CDR3 runs 15 residues. With 6 bases removed from V and 7 bases from J, the gap between germline ends came to 20 bases. CDR1 is MDHEN and CDR2 is SYDVKM in the germline V gene. CDR3 region: CASSLLLRGVNTQYF. The CDR3 coding sequence is TGTGCCAGCAGCCTCCTTCTGCGGGGCGTAAATACGCAGTATTTT.

The genes are TRBV6-2 or TRBV6-3 and TRBJ1-1, with a weak D call TRBD1 (5 bases). Germline V gives CDR1 MNHEY, CDR2 SVGEGT. V was shortened by 6 bases and J by 1 base, with 15 bases between the two germline ends. The CDR3 is 15 residues long. The CDR3 reads CASSTIPGANTEAFF. CDR3 bases: TGTGCCAGCAGCACTATACCCGGGGCGAACACTGAAGCTTTCTTT.

This clonotype was found a few times. A much larger clone differs from this one at a single base, so this may be a read error. This chain joins TRBV28 and TRBJ2-7; D is uncertain. The CDR3 sequence is 12 residues long. The V gene's germline CDR1 is MDHEN and CDR2 SYDVKM. The V and J ends lost 6 bases and 3 bases respectively, with 9 bases between them. The CDR3 here is CASRNMGYEQYF. Here the CDR3 DNA reads TGTGCCAGCAGGAACATGGGCTACGAGCAGTACTTC. Using reference TRBV28 and TRBJ2-7 for the parts outside the CDR3, the full variable domain is DVKVTQSSRYLVKRTGEKVFLECVQDMDHENMFWYRQDPGLGLRLIYFSYDVKMKEKGDIPEGYSVSREKKERFSLILESASTNQTSMYLCASRNMGYEQYFGPGTRLTVT.

This clonotype was recorded many times. The gene calls are TRBV7-9 and TRBJ2-1; 12 positions match TRBD2. Unmatched junction bases numbered 2, after V lost 5 bases and J lost 0 bases. The CDR3 covers 16 residues. Germline assignment: CDR1 SEHNR and CDR2 FQNEAQ (reference sequence). The CDR3 region is CASSPSGRASYNEQFF. CDR3 bases: TGTGCCAGCAGCCCTAGCGGGAGGGCCTCCTACAATGAGCAGTTCTTC. Combining the CDR3 with reference TRBV7-9 and TRBJ2-1 gives the whole variable domain DTGVSQNPRHKITKRGQNVTFRCDPISEHNRLYWYRQTLGQGPEFLTYFQNEAQLEKSRLLSDRFSAERPKGSFSTLEIQRTEQGDSAMYLCASSPSGRASYNEQFFGPGTRLTVL.

This sequence joins TRBV10-2 and TRBJ2-1; TRBD1 is a possible D gene (6 bases). Germline values: CDR1 WSHSY, CDR2 SAAADI. V was cut by 4 bases and J by 2 bases, with 15 bases left in between. This CDR3 has 16 amino acids. The CDR3 is CASSVVKRQAYNEQFF. CDR3 bases: TGCGCCAGCAGTGTTGTCAAGAGACAGGCCTACAATGAGCAGTTCTTC.

This clonotype was seen many times. This chain links TRBV28 with TRBJ2-7; TRBD2 aligns across 12 bases. CDR3 length: 16 amino acids. Trimming at V came to 5 bases and at J to 2 bases, leaving 7 bases not matched to a gene. Germline V gene sequence: CDR1 MDHEN, CDR2 SYDVKM. CDR3 coding DNA: TGTGCCAGCAGTCCCGGACTAGCGGGGACTACCTACGAGCAGTACTTC. It translates to CASSPGLAGTTYEQYF.

The CDR3 sequence is CASSLDGSGPNIQYF. Written as DNA, the CDR3 is TGTGCCAGCAGCTTAGACGGTTCCGGGCCAAACATTCAGTACTTC. The chain employs TRBV7-6 and TRBJ2-4; no clear D gene. The V and J ends lost 1 base and 6 bases respectively, with 13 bases between them. The CDR3 has 15 residues. Germline V gives CDR1 SGHVS, CDR2 FNYEAQ.

Ten or more counts support this clonotype. This sequence joins TRBV20-1 and TRBJ2-1; tentative D call: TRBD2 (5 bases). The CDR3 runs 15 residues. CDR1 is DFQATT and CDR2 is SNEGSKA in the germline V gene (reference sequence). V gave up 1 base and J gave up 9 bases, with 19 bases separating them. In nucleotides, the CDR3 is TGCAGTGCTAGAGCAAGCACAGCCAAACGGGGTGAGCAGTTCTTC. Its translation is CSARASTAKRGEQFF.

The sample holds a few counts of this clonotype. The chain is built from TRBV12-3 or TRBV12-4 and TRBJ2-5; D gene uncertain. The CDR3 length is 16 residues. Trimming left V 2 bases short and J 2 bases short, with 15 bases between. The CDR3 coding sequence is TGTGCCAGCAGTTTACGTCTCGGAGCAGTGCAAGAGACCCAGTACTTC. This encodes CASSLRLGAVQETQYF.

This clonotype was counted between two and nine times. The rearrangement uses TRBV11-2 and TRBJ2-7; D perhaps matches TRBD1 (5 bases). The germline V gene has CDR1 SGHAT and CDR2 FQNNGV. Trimming cost V 8 bases and J 4 bases, with 12 bases left between them. This CDR3 has 12 residues. The DNA for the CDR3 is TGTGCCAGCGAAGCGACAGTATACGAGCAGTACTTC. Encoded protein: CASEATVYEQYF. Full variable domain (rest looked up from reference TRBV11-2 and TRBJ2-7): EAGVAQSPRYKIIEKRQSVAFWCNPISGHATLYWYQQILGQGPKLLIQFQNNGVVDDSQLPKDRFSAERLKGVDSTLKIQPAKLEDSAVYLCASEATVYEQYFGPGTRLTVT.

This clonotype has ten or more counts. The chain couples TRBV28 to TRBJ1-1; tentative D call: TRBD1 (6 bases). Germline lookup yields CDR1 MDHEN and CDR2 SYDVKM. This CDR3 is built from 15 residues. Between the trimmed V and J ends, which lost 5 bases and 1 base, there was a span of 14 bases. CDR3 sequence: CASSLWDTTNTEAFF. As DNA, the CDR3 is TGTGCCAGCAGTCTCTGGGACACGACGAACACTGAAGCTTTCTTT.

CDR3 DNA: TGTGCCAGCTCCCTTACAGAGGTAGCGGACTCCTACGAGCAGTACTTC. Translating it yields CASSLTEVADSYEQYF. The chain has TRBV6-1 and TRBJ2-7; tentatively, D is TRBD2 (6 bases). This CDR3 spans 16 amino acids. Germline-derived CDR1 and CDR2 are MNHNS and SASEGT. V was clipped by 8 bases and J by 0 bases, with 20 bases between them.

This clonotype was seen many times. The rearrangement links TRBV20-1 to TRBJ2-3; 8 nucleotides agree with TRBD2. The CDR3 is made up of 13 amino acids. Trimming at V came to 3 bases and at J to 1 base, leaving 0 bases not matched to a gene. The V gene's germline CDR1 is DFQATT and CDR2 SNEGSKA (reference sequence). CDR3 amino acids: CSARREGTDTQYF. The CDR3, as DNA: TGCAGTGCTAGGCGGGAGGGCACAGATACGCAGTATTTT.

This clonotype was counted between two and nine times. V gene TRBV19 combines with J gene TRBJ1-6; D gene uncertain. Germline V gene data show CDR1 as LNHDA and CDR2 as SQIVND (reference sequence). V was cut by 11 bases and J by 8 bases, with 16 bases left in between. The CDR3 is 13 amino acids. In DNA, the CDR3 is TGTGCCTCACAATGGGGAGTCGATTCACCCCTCCACTTT. This encodes CASQWGVDSPLHF.

The rearrangement links TRBV6-2 or TRBV6-3 to TRBJ2-1, with 14 bases that match TRBD2. Per germline, CDR1 MNHEY and CDR2 SVGEGT. V trimming: 5 bases; J trimming: 6 bases; junction bases outside the gene matches: 9. This CDR3 region has 17 residues. CDR3 protein: CASSPEGLAGVRNEQFF. CDR3 sequence (DNA): TGTGCCAGCAGTCCCGAGGGACTAGCGGGAGTTCGCAATGAGCAGTTCTTC.

The chain is built from TRBV7-8 and TRBJ1-5, with TRBD1 as a possible D gene (5 bases). This CDR3 has 14 amino acids. V was pared by 4 bases and J by 5 bases, with 12 bases between. Per germline, CDR1 SGHVS and CDR2 FQNEAQ. CDR3: CASSSGTHHQPQHF. The CDR3 region has the DNA TGTGCCAGCAGCTCCGGGACTCATCATCAGCCCCAGCATTTT.

There are a few counts of this clonotype. The chain has TRBV20-1 and TRBJ2-1; TRBD2 matches 8 bases. The CDR3 sequence is 15 residues long. CDR1 and CDR2 from the germline V gene are DFQATT and SNEGSKA (reference sequence). The V gene end was trimmed by 0 bases and the J gene end by 8 bases; junction bases not matched to a gene: 9. The CDR3 sequence: CSARDLSGNTHEQFF. DNA of the CDR3: TGCAGTGCTAGAGATCTTAGCGGGAATACCCATGAGCAGTTCTTC.

The sample holds many counts of this clonotype. The chain joins TRBV12-3 or TRBV12-4 to TRBJ2-1; no reliable D call. The CDR3 sequence is 14 residues long. The V gene lost 0 bases and the J gene lost 4 bases, with 7 bases spanning the gap. The CDR3 loop is CASSLAGIYNEQFF. CDR3 DNA sequence: TGTGCCAGCAGTTTAGCGGGCATTTACAATGAGCAGTTCTTC.

The sample holds many counts of this clonotype. This chain uses TRBV18 with TRBJ2-2; D is undetermined. Germline V lookup: CDR1 KGHSH, CDR2 LQKENI. This CDR3 contains 15 residues. Trimming pared 3 bases from V and 4 bases from J, leaving 12 bases between. Written as DNA, the CDR3 is TGTGCCAGCTCACCGCCGGCCTACCCCACCGGGGAGCTGTTTTTT. It encodes CASSPPAYPTGELFF.

This clonotype was recorded at least ten times. This chain uses TRBV18 with TRBJ2-5; weak D call: TRBD1 (6 bases). Trimming took off 5 bases at V and 5 bases at J, with 15 bases between the two ends. Germline V gene sequence: CDR1 KGHSH, CDR2 LQKENI. The length of the CDR3 is 14 residues. CDR3 residues: CASSTNRAEETQYF. CDR3 DNA sequence: TGTGCCAGCTCAACAAACAGGGCTGAGGAGACCCAGTACTTC.

This clonotype was counted a single time. A much more abundant neighbour one base away suggests this may be a read error. The CDR3 DNA is TGTGCCAGCAGTGACTTTGGCAGCCGTACCGAAGCTCTCTTT. Translation gives CASSDFGSRTEALF. The gene calls are TRBV2 and TRBJ1-1; no clear D. CDR3 length: 14 amino acids. Germline values: CDR1 SNHLY, CDR2 FYNNEI.

The chain recombines TRBV30 with TRBJ2-7; 7 bases align to TRBD1. V was pared by 2 bases and J by 2 bases, with 12 bases of the junction left unmatched. Germline assignment: CDR1 GTSNPN and CDR2 SVGIG (reference sequence). This CDR3 has 16 residues. The CDR3 loop reads CAWSPGTVRRAYEQYF. The CDR3 nucleotides read TGTGCCTGGAGTCCCGGGACAGTTAGAAGGGCCTACGAGCAGTACTTC. Supplemented by reference TRBV30 and TRBJ2-7, the full variable domain reads SQTIHQWPATLVQPVGSPLSLECTVEGTSNPNLYWYRQAAGRGLQLLFYSVGIGQISSEVPQNLSASRPQDRQFILSSKKLLLSDSGFYLCAWSPGTVRRAYEQYFGPGTRLTVT.

This clonotype was found many times. The J gene is TRBJ2-3, the V gene TRBV30, with 11 positions matching TRBD2. The CDR3 has 16 residues. V shed 0 bases, J shed 2 bases, and the junction held 4 bases outside the gene matches. Germline V CDR1 and CDR2: GTSNPN, SVGIG (reference sequence). The CDR3, as DNA: TGTGCCTGGAGTGTCGGGACTAGCGGAATCACAGATACGCAGTATTTT. Encoded protein: CAWSVGTSGITDTQYF.

This clonotype has only a few counts. The chain uses TRBV6-1 and TRBJ1-4, with D perhaps TRBD1 (5 bases). V lost 7 bases, J lost 4 bases, and 22 bases lay in between. Germline V gene data show CDR1 as MNHNS and CDR2 as SASEGT. This CDR3 has 17 residues. This chain's CDR3 is CASTRPGPGKVNEKLFF. CDR3 DNA: TGTGCCAGCACCCGCCCGGGGCCTGGAAAAGTTAATGAAAAACTGTTTTTT.

This clonotype was recorded a few times. The chain combines TRBV24-1 with TRBJ2-1; possible D gene TRBD1, 6 bases. The V gene lost 11 bases and the J gene lost 5 bases, with 12 bases spanning the gap. The CDR3 runs to 12 residues. The V gene's germline CDR1 is KGHDR and CDR2 SFDVKD. The CDR3 DNA is TGTGCCATCCCCGGGACACACAATGAGCAGTTCTTC. This encodes CAIPGTHNEQFF.

In this sample, this clonotype turned up a few times. The junction departs from the called germline gene at one end, perhaps through a read error. This chain joins TRBV27 and TRBJ1-5; no reliable D call. CDR3 size: 15 residues. Germline lookup yields CDR1 MNHEY and CDR2 SMNVEV (reference sequence). CDR3 DNA sequence: TGTGCCTGCAGTTTCGGCCTTACCCCACACCAGCCCCAGCATTTT. This translates into CACSFGLTPHQPQHF.

Many counts were recorded for this clonotype. The gene calls are TRBV28 and TRBJ2-3; D not resolved. The V end lost 3 bases, the J end lost 0 bases, and 10 bases lay between the germline ends. Per germline, CDR1 MDHEN and CDR2 SYDVKM. This CDR3 comprises 15 residues. The chain's CDR3 is CASSFKQASTDTQYF. CDR3 nucleotide sequence: TGTGCCAGCAGTTTTAAGCAGGCTAGCACAGATACGCAGTATTTT.